The present T cell receptor beta chain was sequenced within a study of blood T cell repertoires in COVID-19 (dated by TCRdb to between 2020 and 2021). With respect to the entire study: The collaborator samples originated in the United States, Italy and Spain and spanned the acute and convalescent phases of COVID-19. A freely available public database, intended as a resource for researchers studying the immune response to SARS-CoV-2, is where the repertoires were released. The material from the prospective study consisted of cDNA or gDNA derived from T cells, B-cell-depleted T cells, or PBMCs. Where available, HLA class I and class II types were taken from metadata supplied by the sample provider and were not determined by assay-based typing. The dataset comprised deeply sampled blood TCRbeta repertoires from subjects exposed to, actively infected with, or recovered from COVID-19. A de-identified subject ID, COVID-19 status, age in years and sex were almost always included in the sample metadata. Samples came from the ongoing ImmuneRACE study (first 160 participants) plus 1,254 subjects from 6 global collaborators.

This clone was counted a single time. No antigen is known for it. It has no much larger one-base neighbor in the sample; base qualities were not kept. Other nucleotide sequences in the sample specify the same CDR3. Study-wide conclusions, independent of this receptor: Clinical and demographic metadata were provided uncurated, with the amount varying by source and participant.

The immunoSEQ Assay, a bias-controlled multiplex PCR, was used to amplify TCRbeta CDR3 regions from genomic DNA. The study's processing was this. Within the assay, amplification of reference gene primers was used to estimate how many nucleated cells each sample contained. Sequence reads were collapsed and filtered to measure the absolute abundance of every unique TCRbeta CDR3 rearrangement. Productive Simpson clonality was computed per sample as the square root of Simpson's diversity index over productive rearrangements. Sourced from immuneACCESS, this table was stored by TCRdb with only in-frame sequences that have V and J called. A share of the clones is absent; for the studies checked, an unresolved V gene accounts for under half, and the remainder has no known explanation. V and J calls and clone size are as listed in that table; D and trimming were resolved from the DNA. The sample has 150,000 to 200,000 clones on record, roughly four fifths of them singletons. The ten largest clonotypes hold 4.5% to 5.5% of the sample.

Collaborating institutions collected whole blood in K2EDTA tubes following their own protocols. Collaborator samples were shipped for TCRbeta analysis as frozen whole blood, isolated PBMCs, or DNA extracted from either sample type. The source material was peripheral blood. The TCR sequence derives from a woman in her twenties or thirties with acute or convalescent COVID-19.

The CDR3: CASSLAGGPGIQYF. Here is the DNA: TGTGCCAGCAGCTTAGCGGGAGGGCCTGGCATTCAGTACTTC. The chain couples TRBV11-2 to TRBJ2-4, with 8 bases aligning to TRBD2. For this chain, trimming is 1 base at the V end and 9 bases at the J end, and the number of junction bases without a gene match is 5. Spanning cysteine to phenylalanine, the CDR3 consists of 14 amino acids. Only the CDR3 region is kept as DNA, spanning 42 bases read in frame from base 1. Based on the germline V gene, the CDR1 and CDR2 sequences are SGHAT and FQNNGV.